This is a list of T cell receptor beta chains from one sample in a study of T cell responses to AZD1222 COVID-19 vaccine. Only in-frame clones appear in the TCRdb table, and some are missing; sequencing was by immunoSEQ multiplex PCR. The profile shows about 150,000 clones, 80% to 95% of them singletons. The sequences come from peripheral blood, collected on day 0 of AZD1222 vaccination. All receptors derive from an adult in good health. CDR3s include the opening cysteine and the closing phenylalanine or tryptophan. D genes are given only for firm matches. Only part of the rows carry a size: once, few, many, or a class if the clone is expanded.

D,length,J,V,size,CDR3,DNA
TRBD1,13,TRBJ2-7,TRBV27,-,CASSKTGNYEQYF,TGTGCCAGCAGTAAGACAGGGAACTACGAGCAGTACTTC
TRBD1,15,TRBJ2-1,TRBV27,-,CASSPSGGSYNEQFF,TGTGCCAGCAGCCCATCAGGGGGCTCCTACAATGAGCAGTTCTTC
-,16,TRBJ1-3,TRBV10-3,-,CAISDGGLYSGNTIYF,TGTGCCATCAGTGATGGGGGACTTTACTCTGGAAACACCATATATTTT
-,15,TRBJ1-3,TRBV20-1,-,CSASSVYSSGNTIYF,TGCAGTGCTAGTTCAGTTTACAGCTCTGGAAACACCATATATTTT
-,16,TRBJ1-3,TRBV4-1,-,CASSQDPTGPGNTIYF,TGCGCCAGCAGCCAAGATCCCACAGGGCCTGGAAACACCATATATTTT
-,13,TRBJ1-1,TRBV5-4,-,CASSFRVNTEAFF,TGTGCCAGCAGTTTTAGAGTGAACACTGAAGCTTTCTTT
-,14,TRBJ2-7,TRBV6-2/TRBV6-3,-,CASSTRESGYEQYF,TGTGCCAGCAGTACGAGGGAGAGCGGGTACGAGCAGTACTTC
TRBD1,17,TRBJ2-7,TRBV19,-,CASSIASGGQAGYEQYF,TGTGCCAGTAGTATAGCCTCCGGCGGACAGGCGGGCTACGAGCAGTACTTC
-,15,TRBJ2-3,TRBV6-5,once,CASRNRDLGTDTQYF,TGTGCCAGCAGAAACCGGGATTTGGGAACAGATACGCAGTATTTT
-,16,TRBJ1-1,TRBV28,once,CASSLGRGIRMAEAFF,TGTGCCAGCAGTTTAGGGCGGGGGATCAGGATGGCTGAAGCTTTCTTT
-,18,TRBJ1-1,TRBV2,-,CASSETGPGAVMNTEAFF,TGTGCCAGCAGTGAAACCGGGCCCGGGGCCGTAATGAACACTGAAGCTTTCTTT
-,13,TRBJ2-4,TRBV7-3,-,CASSLGKVDIQYF,TGTGCCAGCAGCTTAGGTAAAGTCGACATTCAGTACTTC
TRBD1,13,TRBJ2-1,TRBV30,-,CAGRDRGLVEQFF,TGTGCCGGCCGGGACAGGGGGCTCGTTGAGCAGTTCTTC
TRBD2,13,TRBJ2-7,TRBV28,-,CAITSGRVYEQYF,TGTGCCATAACTAGCGGGAGGGTCTACGAGCAGTACTTC
-,13,TRBJ2-2,TRBV19,-,CATMTLNTGELFF,TGTGCCACTATGACACTGAACACCGGGGAGCTGTTTTTT
TRBD1,14,TRBJ1-2,TRBV6-5,-,CASSYSRTGFGYTF,TGTGCCAGCAGTTACTCAAGGACAGGGTTTGGCTACACCTTC
-,16,TRBJ2-7,TRBV4-2,-,CASSPQDKSGRYEQYF,TGTGCCAGCAGCCCCCAGGATAAGTCGGGTCGGTACGAGCAGTACTTC
TRBD1,17,TRBJ1-2,TRBV28,-,CASTYPRRGGGNYGYTF,TGTGCCAGCACCTACCCCCGTCGGGGAGGGGGCAACTATGGCTACACCTTC
TRBD1,17,TRBJ2-6,TRBV30,-,CACGQGAFGSGANVLTF,TGTGCCTGCGGACAGGGGGCATTTGGCTCTGGGGCCAACGTCCTGACTTTC
TRBD2,15,TRBJ2-1,TRBV3-1/TRBV3-2,-,CASSQATSGSGEQFF,TGTGCCAGCAGCCAAGCGACGAGCGGGAGCGGTGAGCAGTTCTTC
-,15,TRBJ2-7,TRBV6-5,-,CASSYAGSLSYEQYF,TGTGCCAGCAGTTACGCGGGTTCCCTCTCCTACGAGCAGTACTTC
-,15,TRBJ1-1,TRBV7-2,-,CASSLLGGTHTEAFF,TGTGCCAGCAGCTTACTGGGGGGGACCCACACTGAAGCTTTCTTT
-,14,TRBJ2-1,TRBV4-2,-,CASSHLGSYNEQFF,TGTGCCAGCAGCCACCTAGGGTCCTACAATGAGCAGTTCTTC
-,15,TRBJ2-2,TRBV6-5,-,CASLPGHPNTGELFF,TGTGCCAGCCTCCCGGGACATCCGAACACCGGGGAGCTGTTTTTT
-,11,TRBJ1-4,TRBV19,once,CASGPGPELFF,TGTGCCAGCGGGCCTGGACCAGAACTGTTTTTT
-,13,TRBJ2-7,TRBV19,-,CASSIGQPYEQYF,TGTGCCAGTAGTATTGGACAGCCCTACGAGCAGTACTTC
TRBD1,17,TRBJ1-2,TRBV19,-,CASSGWGQVGSNYGYTF,TGTGCCAGTAGTGGATGGGGACAGGTTGGATCTAACTATGGCTACACCTTC
-,16,TRBJ1-6,TRBV4-2,-,CASSQERSENNSPLHF,TGTGCCAGCAGCCAAGAGCGGTCAGAGAATAATTCACCCCTCCACTTT
TRBD2,15,TRBJ2-1,TRBV7-2,-,CASSSHRGGSSNQFF,TGTGCCAGCAGCTCCCATCGCGGGGGGTCGAGCAACCAGTTCTTC